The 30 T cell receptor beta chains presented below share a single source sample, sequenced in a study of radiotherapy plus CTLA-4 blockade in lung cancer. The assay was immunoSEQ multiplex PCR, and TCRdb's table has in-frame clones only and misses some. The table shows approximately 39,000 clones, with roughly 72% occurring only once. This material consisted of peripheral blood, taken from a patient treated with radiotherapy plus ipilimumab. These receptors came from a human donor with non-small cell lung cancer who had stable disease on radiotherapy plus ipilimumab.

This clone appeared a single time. CDR3 sequence: CASEAGGIDTQYF. The CDR3 nucleotides read TGTGCCAGCGAAGCGGGGGGAATAGATACGCAGTATTTT. The chain employs TRBV7-9 and TRBJ2-3, with 9 bases identical to TRBD2. CDR3 length equals 13 residues. Germline V gives CDR1 SEHNR, CDR2 FQNEAQ (reference sequence). J was trimmed by 5 bases and V by 8 bases; bases with no gene match: 5.

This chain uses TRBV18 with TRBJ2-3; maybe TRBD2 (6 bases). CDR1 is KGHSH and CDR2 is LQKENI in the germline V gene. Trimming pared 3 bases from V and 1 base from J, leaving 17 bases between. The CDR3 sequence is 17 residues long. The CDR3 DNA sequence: TGTGCCAGCTCACCTGGGGGGAGGACCTCAGGCACAGATACGCAGTATTTT. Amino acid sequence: CASSPGGRTSGTDTQYF.

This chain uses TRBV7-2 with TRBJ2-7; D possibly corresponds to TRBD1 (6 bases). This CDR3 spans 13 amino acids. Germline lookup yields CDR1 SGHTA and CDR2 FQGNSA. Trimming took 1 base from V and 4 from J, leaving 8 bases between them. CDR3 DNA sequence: TGTGCCAGCAGCTTAGAACAGGGTTACGAGCAGTACTTC. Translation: CASSLEQGYEQYF. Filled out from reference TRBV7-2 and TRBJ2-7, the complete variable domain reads GAGVSQSPSNKVTEKGKDVELRCDPISGHTALYWYRQSLGQGLEFLIYFQGNSAPDKSGLPSDRFSAERTGGSVSTLTIQRTQQEDSAVYLCASSLEQGYEQYFGPGTRLTVT.

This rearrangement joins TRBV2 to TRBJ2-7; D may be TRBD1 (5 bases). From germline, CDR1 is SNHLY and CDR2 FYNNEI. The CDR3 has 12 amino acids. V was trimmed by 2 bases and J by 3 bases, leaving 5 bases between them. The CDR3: CASSEQGYEQYF. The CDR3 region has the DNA TGTGCCAGCAGTGAACAGGGCTACGAGCAGTACTTC. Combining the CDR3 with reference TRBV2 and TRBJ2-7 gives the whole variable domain EPEVTQTPSHQVTQMGQEVILRCVPISNHLYFYWYRQILGQKVEFLVSFYNNEISEKSEIFDDQFSVERPDGSNFTLKIRSTKLEDSAMYFCASSEQGYEQYFGPGTRLTVT.

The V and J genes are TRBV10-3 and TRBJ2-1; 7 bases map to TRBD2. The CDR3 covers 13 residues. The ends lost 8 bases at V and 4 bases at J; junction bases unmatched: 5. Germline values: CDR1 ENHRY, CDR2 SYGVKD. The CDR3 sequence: CAIQGGKYNEQFF. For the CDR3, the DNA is TGTGCCATCCAGGGAGGGAAGTACAATGAGCAGTTCTTC.

CDR3 sequence reads: CASKVAGGNEQFF. Here the CDR3 DNA reads TGTGCCTCGAAGGTAGCGGGGGGAAATGAGCAGTTCTTC. The chain couples TRBV27 to TRBJ2-1; 10 nucleotides line up with TRBD2. Unmatched junction bases numbered 8, after V lost 11 bases and J lost 7 bases. The CDR3 has 13 residues. CDR1 is MNHEY and CDR2 is SMNVEV in the germline V gene (reference sequence).

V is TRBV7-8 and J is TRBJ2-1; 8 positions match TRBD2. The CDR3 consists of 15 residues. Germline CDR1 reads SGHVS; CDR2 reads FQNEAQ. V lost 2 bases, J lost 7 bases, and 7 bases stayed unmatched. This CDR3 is CASSLLAGKKNEQFF. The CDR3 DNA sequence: TGTGCCAGCAGCTTACTAGCGGGCAAAAAGAATGAGCAGTTCTTC.

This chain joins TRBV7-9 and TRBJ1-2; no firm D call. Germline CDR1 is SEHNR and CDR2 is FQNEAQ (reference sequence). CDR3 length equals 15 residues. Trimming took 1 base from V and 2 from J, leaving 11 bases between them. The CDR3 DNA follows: TGTGCCAGCAGCTTAGAAGTTGCCCGGAACTATGGCTACACCTTC. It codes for CASSLEVARNYGYTF.

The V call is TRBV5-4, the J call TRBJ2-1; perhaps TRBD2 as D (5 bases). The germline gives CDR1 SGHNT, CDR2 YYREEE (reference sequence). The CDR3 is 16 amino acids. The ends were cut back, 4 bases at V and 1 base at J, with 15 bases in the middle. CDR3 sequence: CASSPLPGVSYNEQFF. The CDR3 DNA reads TGTGCCAGCAGCCCGCTTCCCGGGGTTTCCTACAATGAGCAGTTCTTC.

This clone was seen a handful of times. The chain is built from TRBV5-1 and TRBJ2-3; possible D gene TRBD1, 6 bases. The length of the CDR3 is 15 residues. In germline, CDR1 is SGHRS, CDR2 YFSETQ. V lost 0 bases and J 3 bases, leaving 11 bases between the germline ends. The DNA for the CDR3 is TGCGCCAGCAGCTTGGAACAGGGTAGGACAGATACGCAGTATTTT. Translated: CASSLEQGRTDTQYF.

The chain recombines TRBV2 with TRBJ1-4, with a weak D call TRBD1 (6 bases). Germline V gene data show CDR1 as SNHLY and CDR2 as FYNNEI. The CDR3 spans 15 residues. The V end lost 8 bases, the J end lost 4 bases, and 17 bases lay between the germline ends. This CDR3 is CASARTRGFNEKLFF. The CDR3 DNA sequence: TGTGCCAGCGCCCGGACCAGGGGATTTAATGAAAAACTGTTTTTT.

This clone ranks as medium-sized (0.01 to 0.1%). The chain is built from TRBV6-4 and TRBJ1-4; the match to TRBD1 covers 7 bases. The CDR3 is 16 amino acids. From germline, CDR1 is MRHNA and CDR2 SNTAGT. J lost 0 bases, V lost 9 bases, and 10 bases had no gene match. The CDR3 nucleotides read TGTGCCAGATGGGACAGCCATTCCGCAACTAATGAAAAACTGTTTTTT. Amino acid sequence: CARWDSHSATNEKLFF.

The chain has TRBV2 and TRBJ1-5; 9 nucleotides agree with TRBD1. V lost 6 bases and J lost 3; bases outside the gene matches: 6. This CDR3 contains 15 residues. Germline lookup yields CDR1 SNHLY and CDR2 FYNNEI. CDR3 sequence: CASRTGTGNNQPQHF. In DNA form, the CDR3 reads TGTGCCAGCAGGACCGGGACAGGGAACAATCAGCCCCAGCATTTT.

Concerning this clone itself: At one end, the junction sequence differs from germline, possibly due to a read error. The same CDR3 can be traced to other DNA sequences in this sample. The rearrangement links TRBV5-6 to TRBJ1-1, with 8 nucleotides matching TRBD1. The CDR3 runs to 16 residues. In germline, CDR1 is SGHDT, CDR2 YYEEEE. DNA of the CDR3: TGCGCCAGCAGCTTGACCCAGGGGGCTTTAGTCACCGAAGCTTTCTTT. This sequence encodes CASSLTQGALVTEAFF.

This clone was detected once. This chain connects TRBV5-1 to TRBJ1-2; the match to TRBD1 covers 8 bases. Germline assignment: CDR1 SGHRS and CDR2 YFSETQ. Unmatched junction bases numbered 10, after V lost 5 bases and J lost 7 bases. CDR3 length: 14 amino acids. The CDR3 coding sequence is TGCGCCAGCAGTTTTGGACAGGGAGCGGGTGGCTACACCTTC. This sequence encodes CASSFGQGAGGYTF.

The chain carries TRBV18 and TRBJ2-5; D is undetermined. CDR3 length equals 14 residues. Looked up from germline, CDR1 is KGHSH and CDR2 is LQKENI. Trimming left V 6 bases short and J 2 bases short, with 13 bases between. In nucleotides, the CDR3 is TGTGCCAGCTCCCGCGGCTCGCGGCAAGAGACCCAGTACTTC. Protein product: CASSRGSRQETQYF. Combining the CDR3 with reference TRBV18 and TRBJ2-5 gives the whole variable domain NAGVMQNPRHLVRRRGQEARLRCSPMKGHSHVYWYRQLPEEGLKFMVYLQKENIIDESGMPKERFSAEFPKEGPSILRIQQVVRGDSAAYFCASSRGSRQETQYFGPGTRLLVL.

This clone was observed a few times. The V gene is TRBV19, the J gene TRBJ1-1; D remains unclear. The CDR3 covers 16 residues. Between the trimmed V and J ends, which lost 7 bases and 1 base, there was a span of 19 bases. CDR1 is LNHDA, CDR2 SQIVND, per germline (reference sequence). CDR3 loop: CASTRAGSSGNTEAFF. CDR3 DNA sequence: TGTGCCAGTACACGTGCGGGGAGCTCGGGGAACACTGAAGCTTTCTTT.

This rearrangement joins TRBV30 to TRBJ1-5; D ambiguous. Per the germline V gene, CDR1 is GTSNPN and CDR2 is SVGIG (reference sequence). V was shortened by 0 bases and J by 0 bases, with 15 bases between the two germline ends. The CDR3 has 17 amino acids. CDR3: CAWSVPSGKHSNQPQHF. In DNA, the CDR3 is TGTGCCTGGAGTGTACCCAGCGGGAAGCATAGCAATCAGCCCCAGCATTTT. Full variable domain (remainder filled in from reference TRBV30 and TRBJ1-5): SQTIHQWPATLVQPVGSPLSLECTVEGTSNPNLYWYRQAAGRGLQLLFYSVGIGQISSEVPQNLSASRPQDRQFILSSKKLLLSDSGFYLCAWSVPSGKHSNQPQHFGDGTRLSIL.

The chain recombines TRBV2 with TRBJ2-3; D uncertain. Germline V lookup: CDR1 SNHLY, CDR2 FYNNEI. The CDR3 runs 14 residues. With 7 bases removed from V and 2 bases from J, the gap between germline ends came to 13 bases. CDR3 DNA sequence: TGTGCCAGCAAGTCCGTTAGATTCACAGATACGCAGTATTTT. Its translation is CASKSVRFTDTQYF.

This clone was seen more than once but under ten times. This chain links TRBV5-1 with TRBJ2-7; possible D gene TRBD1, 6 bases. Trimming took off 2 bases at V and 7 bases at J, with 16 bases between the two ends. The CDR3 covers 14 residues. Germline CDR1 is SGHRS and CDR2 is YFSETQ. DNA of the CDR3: TGCGCCAGCAGCTTACACCCGACAGGCGGAGAGCAGTACTTC. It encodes CASSLHPTGGEQYF.

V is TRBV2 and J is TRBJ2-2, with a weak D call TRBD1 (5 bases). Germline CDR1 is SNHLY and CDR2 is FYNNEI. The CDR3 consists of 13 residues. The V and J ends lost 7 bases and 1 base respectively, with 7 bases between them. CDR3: CASTTENTGELFF. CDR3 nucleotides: TGTGCCAGCACGACAGAGAACACCGGGGAGCTGTTTTTT.

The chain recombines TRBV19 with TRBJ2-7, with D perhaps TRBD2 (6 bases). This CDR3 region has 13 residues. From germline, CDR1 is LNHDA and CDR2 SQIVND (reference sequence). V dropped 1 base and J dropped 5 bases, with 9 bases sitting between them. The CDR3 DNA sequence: TGTGCCAGTAGTATAGCCGGCGGGGACGAGCAGTACTTC. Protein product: CASSIAGGDEQYF.

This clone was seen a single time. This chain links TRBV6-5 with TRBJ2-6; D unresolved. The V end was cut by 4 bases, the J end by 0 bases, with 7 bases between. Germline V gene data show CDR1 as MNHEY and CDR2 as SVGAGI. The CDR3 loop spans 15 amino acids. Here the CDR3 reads CASSSPHSGANVLTF. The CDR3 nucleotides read TGTGCCAGCAGTTCCCCACACTCTGGGGCCAACGTCCTGACTTTC.

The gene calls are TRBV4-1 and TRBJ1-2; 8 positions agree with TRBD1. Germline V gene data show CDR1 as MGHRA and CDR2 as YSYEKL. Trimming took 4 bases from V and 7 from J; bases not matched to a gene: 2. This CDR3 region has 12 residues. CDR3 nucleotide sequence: TGCGCCAGCAGCCCACAGGGGGGTGGCTACACCTTC. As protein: CASSPQGGGYTF.

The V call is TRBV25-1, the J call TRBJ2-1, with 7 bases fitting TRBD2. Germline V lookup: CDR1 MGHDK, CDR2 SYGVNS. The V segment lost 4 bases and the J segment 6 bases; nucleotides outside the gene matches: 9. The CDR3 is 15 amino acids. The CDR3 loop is CASSGLAAGRNEQFF. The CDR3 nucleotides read TGTGCCAGCAGTGGGCTAGCGGCGGGACGCAATGAGCAGTTCTTC. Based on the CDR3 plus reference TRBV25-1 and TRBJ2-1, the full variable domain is EADIYQTPRYLVIGTGKKITLECSQTMGHDKMYWYQQDPGMELHLIHYSYGVNSTEKGDLSSESTVSRIRTEHFPLTLESARPSHTSQYLCASSGLAAGRNEQFFGPGTRLTVL.

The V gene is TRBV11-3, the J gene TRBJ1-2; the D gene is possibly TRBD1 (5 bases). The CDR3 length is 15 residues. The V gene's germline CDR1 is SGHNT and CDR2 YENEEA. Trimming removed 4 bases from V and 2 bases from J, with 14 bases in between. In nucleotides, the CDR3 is TGTGCCAGCAGCTGGGACGGGGGATCAAACTATGGCTACACCTTC. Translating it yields CASSWDGGSNYGYTF.

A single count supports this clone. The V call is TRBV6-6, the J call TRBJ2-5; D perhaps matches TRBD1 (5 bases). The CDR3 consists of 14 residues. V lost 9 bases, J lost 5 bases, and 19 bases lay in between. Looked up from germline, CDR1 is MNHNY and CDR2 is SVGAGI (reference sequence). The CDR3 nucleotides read TGTGCCAGTTGTGCCGGGCAAAGGGGCGAGACCCAGTACTTC. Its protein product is CASCAGQRGETQYF.

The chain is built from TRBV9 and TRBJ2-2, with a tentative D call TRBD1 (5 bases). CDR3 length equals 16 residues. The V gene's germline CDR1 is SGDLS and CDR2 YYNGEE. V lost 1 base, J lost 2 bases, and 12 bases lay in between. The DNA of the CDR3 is TGTGCCAGCAGCGTATCCAGGGCGGTCAACACCGGGGAGCTGTTTTTT. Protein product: CASSVSRAVNTGELFF.

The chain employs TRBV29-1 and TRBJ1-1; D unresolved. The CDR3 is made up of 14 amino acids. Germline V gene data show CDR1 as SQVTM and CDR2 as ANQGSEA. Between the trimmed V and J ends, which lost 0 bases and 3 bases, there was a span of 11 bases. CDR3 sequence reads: CSVEDGEGDTEAFF. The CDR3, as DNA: TGCAGCGTTGAAGACGGGGAGGGCGACACTGAAGCTTTCTTT.

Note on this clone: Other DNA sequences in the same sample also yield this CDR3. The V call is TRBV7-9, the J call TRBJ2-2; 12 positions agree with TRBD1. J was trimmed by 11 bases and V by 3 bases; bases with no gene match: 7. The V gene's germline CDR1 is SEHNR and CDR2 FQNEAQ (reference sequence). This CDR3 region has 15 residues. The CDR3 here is CASSFGDRGLGELFF. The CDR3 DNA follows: TGTGCCAGCAGCTTCGGGGACAGGGGGCTCGGAGAGCTGTTTTTT.